The entry below describes one T cell receptor (beta chain). What it binds is unknown. Assay used: immunoSEQ multiplex PCR; TCRdb lists only in-frame clones, some missing. Of 200,000 or so clones listed, roughly 65% are singletons. This entry is derived from a study of cytotoxic CD8 clonotypes in ibrutinib-treated CLL. In germline, CDR1 is SNHLY, CDR2 FYNNEI. The CDR3 is made up of 13 amino acids. Trimming took 7 bases from V and 3 from J; bases not matched to a gene: 6. Study outcomes and limitations: At progression, clonality fell back toward baseline after rising at ibrutinib response.

The TCR sequence derives from a human donor with chronic lymphocytic leukemia. The genes are TRBV2 and TRBJ2-7; 7 nucleotides agree with TRBD1. The sample in question was PBMCs, obtained after 12 months of ibrutinib treatment. The CDR3: CASTGQRNYEQYF. The CDR3 DNA is TGTGCCAGCACGGGACAGAGAAACTACGAGCAGTACTTC. Full variable domain (missing parts from reference TRBV2 and TRBJ2-7): EPEVTQTPSHQVTQMGQEVILRCVPISNHLYFYWYRQILGQKVEFLVSFYNNEISEKSEIFDDQFSVERPDGSNFTLKIRSTKLEDSAMYFCASTGQRNYEQYFGPGTRLTVT.